This T cell receptor (beta chain) was observed in a study of human T cells and chemical hapten exposure. V dropped 3 bases and J dropped 5 bases, with 8 bases sitting between them. CDR3 length: 13 amino acids. Germline V gene sequence: CDR1 LNHDA, CDR2 SQIVND (reference sequence). Time point reported: patch test 1, 2 weeks after DPC sensitization. The treatment was: therapeutic diphenylcyclopropenone sensitization with weekly scalp DPC. Patch tests were applied only after blood draws. Using its own MiXCR run on the RACE reads, TCRdb lists one record per CDR3 protein. The sample consists of tens of thousands of distinct CDR3 sequences, 9.3% of them appearing once. This clonotype was recorded many times.

The sequences come from whole blood, collected in connection with sensitization to the hapten diphenylcyclopropenone (DPC). This TCR was recovered from a woman in her forties with alopecia areata. Some clones in this sample may be carry-over from other donors' samples. This chain links TRBV19 with TRBJ1-5; D remains unclear. CDR3 sequence (DNA): TGTGCCAGTAGTATTAATCCAGATCAGCCCCAGCATTTT. Translated, it gives CASSINPDQPQHF.